This T cell receptor beta chain is drawn from a study of T-cell memory formation after mild COVID-19. This clonotype was seen more than once but under ten times. The antigen remains undetermined. From germline, CDR1 is SGHNT and CDR2 YYREEE (reference sequence). The ends lost 4 bases at V and 6 bases at J; junction bases unmatched: 7. The CDR3 spans 15 residues. Overall study findings and caveats: For second-wave clones that peaked at day 37, SARS-CoV-2 specificity went unverified. Clones that shrank (day 15 to 85) were balanced CD4/CD8, whereas later expanders leaned CD4+. Some responding clones appeared in pre-infection memory, suggesting cross-reactive memory joined.

MiXCR, run by TCRdb on the 5' RACE reads, gives a single entry per CDR3 protein. The sample includes 530,000 or so distinct CDR3 sequences, roughly 17% of them seen just once. The sequencing sample was made of PBMCs or a T cell subset sorted from them (not recorded which). This TCR was sampled from an adult woman who had mild COVID-19 (a few samples of this study predate the infection). Cell type and time point are not known. The chain uses TRBV5-4 and TRBJ2-1, with 10 bases fitting TRBD2. The CDR3 bases are TGTGCCAGCAGCCTACTAGCGGGAATCAGCAATGAGCAGTTCTTC. Translation: CASSLLAGISNEQFF. Full variable domain (remainder filled in from reference TRBV5-4 and TRBJ2-1): ETGVTQSPTHLIKTRGQQVTLRCSSQSGHNTVSWYQQALGQGPQFIFQYYREEENGRGNFPPRFSGLQFPNYSSELNVNALELDDSALYLCASSLLAGISNEQFFGPGTRLTVL.